These 17 T cell receptor beta chains share one sample of origin, sequenced in a study of shared clonotypes between healthy human individuals. Libraries were prepared by immunoSEQ multiplex PCR; TCRdb keeps only in-frame clonotypes and omits some of them. The sample lists under 600,000 clones, around 97% occurring once. Sequenced material: naive CD4+ T cells sorted from blood. The subset here: CD45RA+ positively selected. All receptors derive from a woman under 40 in good health.

This clone was seen just once. The chain joins TRBV2 to TRBJ1-2, with no clear D. The V end was cut by 5 bases, the J end by 5 bases, with 12 bases between. The CDR3 runs 13 residues. The germline CDR1 and CDR2 sequences are SNHLY and FYNNEI. In nucleotides, the CDR3 is TGTGCCAGCAGTTGGGGATTGGAATATGGCTACACCTTC. It yields the protein CASSWGLEYGYTF.

V gene TRBV19 combines with J gene TRBJ1-4, with D unclear. Looked up from germline, CDR1 is LNHDA and CDR2 is SQIVND (reference sequence). The V end lost 6 bases, the J end lost 0 bases, and 8 bases lay between the germline ends. The CDR3 is made up of 14 amino acids. The CDR3 DNA reads as TGTGCCAGTAGCCCTCTAGCAACTAATGAAAAACTGTTTTTT. This translates into CASSPLATNEKLFF.

The chain has TRBV2 and TRBJ2-5, with D possibly matching TRBD2 (6 bases). The assigned J gene may be wrong: the sequence end matches TRBJ2-7 better. The germline V gene has CDR1 SNHLY and CDR2 FYNNEI. The CDR3 length is 16 residues. This CDR3 reads CASSERRGPSSYEQYF. The CDR3 region has the DNA TGTGCCAGCAGTGAGCGGAGGGGCCCGAGCTCCTACGAGCAGTACTTC.

The chain uses TRBV5-1 and TRBJ2-7, with D possibly TRBD2 on 5 matching bases. V shed 7 bases and J shed 6 bases, with 14 bases lying between them. The CDR3 length is 12 residues. The germline CDR1 and CDR2 sequences are SGHRS and YFSETQ. The CDR3 DNA reads as TGCGCCAGCCGGCCTACCGCGGGCGAGCAGTACTTC. Its translation: CASRPTAGEQYF.

The chain recombines TRBV5-1 with TRBJ2-5; 7 bases are a match to TRBD1. With V trimmed by 1 base and J by 2 bases, 5 bases remained unmatched. The germline V gene has CDR1 SGHRS and CDR2 YFSETQ. CDR3 size: 15 residues. CDR3 DNA sequence: TGCGCCAGCAGCTTGCATCCGGGACAGCAAGAGACCCAGTACTTC. Its translation: CASSLHPGQQETQYF.

This rearrangement joins TRBV18 to TRBJ2-3; 9 nucleotides align to TRBD1. The ends lost 3 bases at V and 0 bases at J; junction bases unmatched: 1. Germline V gene lookup returns CDR1 KGHSH and CDR2 LQKENI. CDR3 length: 15 residues. Here the CDR3 DNA reads TGTGCCAGCTCACCCGGGACAGGGAGCACAGATACGCAGTATTTT. This sequence encodes CASSPGTGSTDTQYF. Supplemented by reference TRBV18 and TRBJ2-3, the full variable domain reads NAGVMQNPRHLVRRRGQEARLRCSPMKGHSHVYWYRQLPEEGLKFMVYLQKENIIDESGMPKERFSAEFPKEGPSILRIQQVVRGDSAAYFCASSPGTGSTDTQYFGPGTRLTVL.

The sample holds one count of this clone. CDR3 nucleotide sequence: TGCGCCAGCAGCCCCCGAGTTTGGGCAACGTCTAACTATGGCTACACCTTC. It encodes CASSPRVWATSNYGYTF. The chain recombines TRBV4-1 with TRBJ1-2; D is unclear. The CDR3 has 17 residues. Germline-derived CDR1 and CDR2 are MGHRA and YSYEKL. V gave up 4 bases and J gave up 0 bases, with 18 bases separating them.

V usage is TRBV6-1 and J usage is TRBJ1-5, with D unclear. CDR1 is MNHNS and CDR2 is SASEGT in the germline V gene. The CDR3 consists of 15 residues. Trimming removed 1 base at V and 10 bases at J, with 17 bases between. The DNA of the CDR3 is TGTGCCAGCAGTGAAGGTCGGTTGGGGTTGGGACCCCAGCATTTT. This gives the protein CASSEGRLGLGPQHF.

The rearrangement uses TRBV28 and TRBJ1-1, with 7 bases lining up with TRBD1. The junction had 10 bases not matched to a gene; V was cut back by 6 bases and J by 0 bases. The CDR3 loop spans 16 amino acids. Germline CDR1 reads MDHEN; CDR2 reads SYDVKM. CDR3: CASSPRQGIMNTEAFF. The CDR3 DNA follows: TGTGCCAGCAGCCCGAGACAGGGTATAATGAACACTGAAGCTTTCTTT.

About this clone: The sample has other DNA sequences that encode this CDR3 too. CDR3 loop: CASSLGPGSSYEQYF. The CDR3 coding sequence is TGTGCCAGCAGCCTAGGACCCGGGAGCTCCTACGAGCAGTACTTC. The rearrangement uses TRBV7-2 and TRBJ2-7; tentatively, D is TRBD2 (6 bases). Trimming cost V 5 bases and J 0 bases, with 14 bases left between them. Germline CDR1 and CDR2: SGHTA and FQGNSA. The CDR3 spans 15 residues.

This chain links TRBV19 with TRBJ2-1; 11 nucleotides match TRBD1. The CDR3 covers 17 residues. Trimming at V came to 0 bases and at J to 3 bases, leaving 4 bases not matched to a gene. Germline values: CDR1 LNHDA, CDR2 SQIVND (reference sequence). The DNA for the CDR3 is TGTGCCAGTAGTATAGAGGGACAGGGGGGGATCTACAATGAGCAGTTCTTC. It encodes CASSIEGQGGIYNEQFF.

This sequence joins TRBV20-1 and TRBJ2-7; D is unclear. V dropped 6 bases and J dropped 6 bases, with 9 bases sitting between them. Germline V gives CDR1 DFQATT, CDR2 SNEGSKA (reference sequence). This CDR3 has 10 residues. The CDR3: CSAGWAEQYF. CDR3 coding DNA: TGCAGTGCCGGATGGGCCGAGCAGTACTTC.

The V call is TRBV7-2, the J call TRBJ2-7; 8 bases line up with TRBD2. The V gene's germline CDR1 is SGHTA and CDR2 FQGNSA. The CDR3 runs to 14 residues. Unmatched junction bases numbered 0, after V lost 0 bases and J lost 2 bases. The CDR3: CASSLASGTYEQYF. The CDR3, as DNA: TGTGCCAGCAGCTTAGCTAGCGGGACCTACGAGCAGTACTTC.

J is TRBJ1-1 and V is TRBV6-1, with a weak D call TRBD1 (6 bases). The V gene lost 4 bases and the J gene lost 3 bases, with 15 bases spanning the gap. Looked up from germline, CDR1 is MNHNS and CDR2 is SASEGT. The CDR3 is made up of 15 amino acids. The CDR3 sequence: CASSGWGRGDTEAFF. In nucleotides, the CDR3 is TGTGCCAGCAGTGGATGGGGCAGGGGAGACACTGAAGCTTTCTTT.

This rearrangement joins TRBV29-1 to TRBJ2-2; D might be TRBD2 (6 bases). Trimming removed 5 bases at V and 3 bases at J, with 10 bases between. This CDR3 contains 13 residues. Germline lookup yields CDR1 SQVTM and CDR2 ANQGSEA. The CDR3 here is CSVSSVDTGELFF. In DNA form, the CDR3 reads TGCAGCGTTTCTAGCGTAGACACCGGGGAGCTGTTTTTT.

This sequence joins TRBV5-1 and TRBJ2-3, with D maybe TRBD2 (5 bases). V dropped 4 bases and J dropped 6 bases, with 18 bases sitting between them. The V gene's germline CDR1 is SGHRS and CDR2 YFSETQ. This CDR3 is built from 15 residues. The CDR3 reads CASSPFGGPTDTQYF. Here the CDR3 DNA reads TGCGCCAGCAGCCCCTTTGGCGGGCCCACGGATACGCAGTATTTT.

The chain recombines TRBV19 with TRBJ2-5; 12 bases are shared with TRBD2. CDR3 length: 16 amino acids. Trimming removed 3 bases from V and 2 bases from J; junction bases left unmatched: 4. CDR1 is LNHDA and CDR2 is SQIVND in the germline V gene (reference sequence). The CDR3 region has the DNA TGTGCCAGTAGTATGTGGGGACTAGCGGGTCAAGAGACCCAGTACTTC. Its translation is CASSMWGLAGQETQYF.